This T cell receptor beta chain emerged from a study of blood T cells in healthy people across ages. Isolated per sample were at least 7 million PBMCs. The extraction recovered at least 5.5 micrograms of total RNA per sample. In the case of this clonotype: Antigen specificity is unknown.

V lost 4 bases and J lost 3, with 12 bases in between. This CDR3 spans 14 amino acids. Germline assignment: CDR1 SQVTM and CDR2 ANQGSEA. A sample-barcoded 5' primer and a J-beta primer mix were used in a second PCR of roughly 7 to 11 cycles. TCRdb reprocessed the 5' RACE reads via MiXCR and lists one record per CDR3 protein. The sample holds around 790,000 distinct CDR3 sequences, around 45% seen once. Whole-study results and caveats: PBMCs were not sorted, which prevented a conclusive comparison of naive versus antigen-experienced cells.

The sequence derives from a man between 60 and 75 years old in good health. The chain couples TRBV29-1 to TRBJ1-4; tentative D call: TRBD1 (5 bases). Sequences were obtained from blood. The CDR3 loop reads CSVGGGPPNEKLFF. The CDR3 DNA is TGCAGCGTTGGGGGGGGACCCCCTAATGAAAAACTGTTTTTT.